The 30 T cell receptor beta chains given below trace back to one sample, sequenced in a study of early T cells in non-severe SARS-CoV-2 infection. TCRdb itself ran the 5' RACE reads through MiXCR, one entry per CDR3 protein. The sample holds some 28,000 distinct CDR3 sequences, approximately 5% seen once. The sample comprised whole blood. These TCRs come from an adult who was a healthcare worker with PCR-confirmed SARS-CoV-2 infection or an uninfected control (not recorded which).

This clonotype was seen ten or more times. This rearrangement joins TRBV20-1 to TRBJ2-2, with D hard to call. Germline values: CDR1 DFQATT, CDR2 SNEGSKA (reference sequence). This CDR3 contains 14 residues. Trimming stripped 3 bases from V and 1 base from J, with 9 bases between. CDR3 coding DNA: TGCAGTGCTAGGGGAACTCAGAACACCGGGGAGCTGTTTTTT. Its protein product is CSARGTQNTGELFF.

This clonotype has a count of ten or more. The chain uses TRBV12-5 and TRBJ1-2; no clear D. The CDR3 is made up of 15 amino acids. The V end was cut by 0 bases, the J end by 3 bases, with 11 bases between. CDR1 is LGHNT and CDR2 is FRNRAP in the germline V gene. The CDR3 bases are TGTGCTAGTGGTTTGGTACATGGCCTCGACTATGGCTACACCTTC. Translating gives CASGLVHGLDYGYTF.

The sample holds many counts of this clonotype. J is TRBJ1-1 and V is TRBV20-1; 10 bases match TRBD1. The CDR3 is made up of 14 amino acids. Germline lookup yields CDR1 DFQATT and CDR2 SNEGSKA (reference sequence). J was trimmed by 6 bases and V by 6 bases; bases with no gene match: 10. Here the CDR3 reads CSADPGTGVPEAFF. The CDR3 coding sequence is TGCAGTGCCGACCCCGGGACAGGGGTTCCTGAAGCTTTCTTT.

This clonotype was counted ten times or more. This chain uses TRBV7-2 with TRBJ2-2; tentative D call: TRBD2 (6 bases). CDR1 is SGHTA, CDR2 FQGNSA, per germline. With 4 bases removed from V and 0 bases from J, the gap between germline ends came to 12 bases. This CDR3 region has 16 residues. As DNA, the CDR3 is TGTGCCAGCAGCTCCCGCCGACTAGCGAACACCGGGGAGCTGTTTTTT. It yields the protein CASSSRRLANTGELFF.

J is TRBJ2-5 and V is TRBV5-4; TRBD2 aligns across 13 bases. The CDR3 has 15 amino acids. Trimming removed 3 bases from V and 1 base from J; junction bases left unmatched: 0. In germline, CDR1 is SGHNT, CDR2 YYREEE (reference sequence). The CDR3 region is CASSWTSGGQETQYF. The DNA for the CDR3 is TGTGCCAGCAGCTGGACTAGCGGGGGCCAAGAGACCCAGTACTTC.

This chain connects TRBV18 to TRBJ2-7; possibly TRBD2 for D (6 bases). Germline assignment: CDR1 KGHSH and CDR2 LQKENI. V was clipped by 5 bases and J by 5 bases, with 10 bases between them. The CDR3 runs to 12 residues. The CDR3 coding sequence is TGTGCCAGCTCAACCCGGGGGAACGAGCAGTACTTC. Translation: CASSTRGNEQYF. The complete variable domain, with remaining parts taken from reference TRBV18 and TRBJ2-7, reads NAGVMQNPRHLVRRRGQEARLRCSPMKGHSHVYWYRQLPEEGLKFMVYLQKENIIDESGMPKERFSAEFPKEGPSILRIQQVVRGDSAAYFCASSTRGNEQYFGPGTRLTVT.

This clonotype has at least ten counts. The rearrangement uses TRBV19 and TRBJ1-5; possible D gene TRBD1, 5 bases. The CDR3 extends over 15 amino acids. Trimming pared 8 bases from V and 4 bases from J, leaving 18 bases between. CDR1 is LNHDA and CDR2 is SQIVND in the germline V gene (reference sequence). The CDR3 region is CASSGYGVLNQPQHF. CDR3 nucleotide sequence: TGTGCCAGTTCAGGGTATGGGGTCCTAAATCAGCCCCAGCATTTT.

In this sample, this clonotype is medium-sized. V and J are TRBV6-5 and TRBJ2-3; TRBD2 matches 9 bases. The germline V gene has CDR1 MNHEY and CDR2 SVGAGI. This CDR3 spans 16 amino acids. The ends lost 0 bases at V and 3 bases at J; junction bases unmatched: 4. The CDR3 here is CASSYSMTSGTDTQYF. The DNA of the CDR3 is TGTGCCAGCAGTTACTCGATGACTAGCGGAACAGATACGCAGTATTTT.

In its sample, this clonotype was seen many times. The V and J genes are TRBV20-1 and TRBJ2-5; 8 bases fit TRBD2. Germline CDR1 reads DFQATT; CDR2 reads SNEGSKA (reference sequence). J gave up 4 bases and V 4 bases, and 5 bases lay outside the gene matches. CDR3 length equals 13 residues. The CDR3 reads CSATPGLGETQYF. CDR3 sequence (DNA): TGCAGTGCTACTCCGGGACTAGGAGAGACCCAGTACTTC.

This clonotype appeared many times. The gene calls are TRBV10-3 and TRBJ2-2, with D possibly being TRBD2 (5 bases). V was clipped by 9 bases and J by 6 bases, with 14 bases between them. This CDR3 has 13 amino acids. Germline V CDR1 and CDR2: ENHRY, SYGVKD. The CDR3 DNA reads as TGTGCCATTCAGTCCGTGAGGGCCGGGGAGCTGTTTTTT. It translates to CAIQSVRAGELFF.

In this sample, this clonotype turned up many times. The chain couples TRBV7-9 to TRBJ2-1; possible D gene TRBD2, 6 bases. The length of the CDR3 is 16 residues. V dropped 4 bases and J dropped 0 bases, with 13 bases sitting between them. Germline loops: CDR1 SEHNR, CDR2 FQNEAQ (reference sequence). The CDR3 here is CASSSQRASSYNEQFF. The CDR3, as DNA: TGTGCCAGCAGCTCTCAGCGGGCCAGCTCCTACAATGAGCAGTTCTTC. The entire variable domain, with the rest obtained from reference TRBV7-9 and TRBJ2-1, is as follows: DTGVSQNPRHKITKRGQNVTFRCDPISEHNRLYWYRQTLGQGPEFLTYFQNEAQLEKSRLLSDRFSAERPKGSFSTLEIQRTEQGDSAMYLCASSSQRASSYNEQFFGPGTRLTVL.

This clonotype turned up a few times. CDR3 sequence: CAIRTTSGRAADEQFF. CDR3 DNA: TGTGCCATCAGGACAACTAGCGGGAGGGCCGCCGATGAGCAGTTCTTC. The rearrangement uses TRBV10-3 and TRBJ2-1; 13 nucleotides line up with TRBD2. CDR1 is ENHRY and CDR2 is SYGVKD in the germline V gene. The CDR3 sequence is 16 residues long. V lost 6 bases to trimming and J lost 8 bases; unmatched junction nucleotides: 10.

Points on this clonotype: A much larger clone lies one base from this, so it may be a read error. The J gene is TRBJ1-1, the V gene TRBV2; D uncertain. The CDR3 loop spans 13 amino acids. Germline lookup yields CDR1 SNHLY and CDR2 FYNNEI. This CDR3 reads CASSPEDGTEASF. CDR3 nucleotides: TGTGCCAGCAGCCCCGAGGATGGCACTGAAGCTTCCTTT.

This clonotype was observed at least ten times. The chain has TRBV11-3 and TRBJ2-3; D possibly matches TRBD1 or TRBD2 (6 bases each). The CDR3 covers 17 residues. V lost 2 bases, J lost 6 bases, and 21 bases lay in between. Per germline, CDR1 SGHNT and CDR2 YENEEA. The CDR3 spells CASSLNPRGRGVDTQYF. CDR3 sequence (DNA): TGTGCCAGCAGCTTAAACCCTCGGGGAAGGGGGGTGGATACGCAGTATTTT.

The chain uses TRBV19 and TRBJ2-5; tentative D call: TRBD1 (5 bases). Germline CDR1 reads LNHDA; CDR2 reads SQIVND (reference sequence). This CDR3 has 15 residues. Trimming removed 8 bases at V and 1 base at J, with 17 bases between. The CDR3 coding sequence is TGTGCCAGTTCCACCCGTCGACAGATCCAAGAGACCCAGTACTTC. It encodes CASSTRRQIQETQYF.

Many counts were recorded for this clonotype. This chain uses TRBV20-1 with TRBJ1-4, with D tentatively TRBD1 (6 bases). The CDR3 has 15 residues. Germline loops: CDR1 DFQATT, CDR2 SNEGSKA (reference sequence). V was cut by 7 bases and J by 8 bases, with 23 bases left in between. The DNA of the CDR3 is TGCAGTGTCCACGTTCGGGGGGCCTCGGACGAAAAACTGTTTTTT. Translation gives CSVHVRGASDEKLFF.

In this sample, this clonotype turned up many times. The CDR3, as DNA: TGTGCCAGTACCGGGCTGGGGACCCAGTACTTC. Translation gives CASTGLGTQYF. The chain uses TRBV19 and TRBJ2-5; D gene ambiguous. CDR3 length: 11 residues. The germline gives CDR1 LNHDA, CDR2 SQIVND (reference sequence). With 7 bases removed from V and 7 bases from J, the gap between germline ends came to 10 bases.

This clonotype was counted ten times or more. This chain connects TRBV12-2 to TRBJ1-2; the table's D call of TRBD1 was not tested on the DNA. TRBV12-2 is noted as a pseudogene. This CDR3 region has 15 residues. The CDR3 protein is CASRPPRGANYGYTF. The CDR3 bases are TGTGCAAGTCGCCCCCCCCGAGGCGCTAACTATGGCTACACCTTC.

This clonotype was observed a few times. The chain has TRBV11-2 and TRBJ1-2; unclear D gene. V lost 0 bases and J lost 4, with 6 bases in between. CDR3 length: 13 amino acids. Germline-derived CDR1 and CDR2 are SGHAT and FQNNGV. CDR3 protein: CASSLEGIYGYTF. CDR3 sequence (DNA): TGTGCCAGCAGCTTAGAAGGGATCTATGGCTACACCTTC.

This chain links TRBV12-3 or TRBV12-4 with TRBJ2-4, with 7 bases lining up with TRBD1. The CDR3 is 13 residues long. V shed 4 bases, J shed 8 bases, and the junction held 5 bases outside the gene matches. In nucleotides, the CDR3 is TGTGCCAGCAGTTCAACGGGGACAGACATTCAGTACTTC. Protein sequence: CASSSTGTDIQYF.

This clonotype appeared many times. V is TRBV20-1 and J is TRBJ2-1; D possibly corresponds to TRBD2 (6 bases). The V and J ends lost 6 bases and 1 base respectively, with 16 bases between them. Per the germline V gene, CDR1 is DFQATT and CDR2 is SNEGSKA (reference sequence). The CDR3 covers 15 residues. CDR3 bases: TGCAGTGCCCACTTTCTGGAGGGTTCCTACAATGAGCAGTTCTTC. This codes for CSAHFLEGSYNEQFF.

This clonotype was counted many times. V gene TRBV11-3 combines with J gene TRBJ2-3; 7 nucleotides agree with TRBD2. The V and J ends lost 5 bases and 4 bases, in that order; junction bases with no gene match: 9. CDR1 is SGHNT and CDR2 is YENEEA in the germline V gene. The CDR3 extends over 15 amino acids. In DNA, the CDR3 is TGTGCCAGCAGCCTACGGGAGGCAGTCGCAGATACGCAGTATTTT. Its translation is CASSLREAVADTQYF.

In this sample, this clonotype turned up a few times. In DNA, the CDR3 is TGTGCCAGCAGTTACTTGTCGAGACAGGGAAGTTTCGACACTGAAGCTTTCTTT. This encodes CASSYLSRQGSFDTEAFF. The chain couples TRBV6-2 or TRBV6-3 to TRBJ1-1; 7 bases fit TRBD1. There are 18 residues in the CDR3. The germline CDR1 and CDR2 sequences are MNHEY and SVGEGT. Trimming removed 1 base from V and 3 bases from J; junction bases left unmatched: 14.

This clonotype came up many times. The CDR3 here is CASSVSFNSPLHF. CDR3 DNA sequence: TGTGCCAGCAGCGTAAGCTTTAATTCACCCCTCCACTTT. The chain is built from TRBV9 and TRBJ1-6; no clear D. Germline V gene sequence: CDR1 SGDLS, CDR2 YYNGEE. The CDR3 contains 13 residues. The V gene lost 1 base and the J gene lost 6 bases, with 5 bases spanning the gap.

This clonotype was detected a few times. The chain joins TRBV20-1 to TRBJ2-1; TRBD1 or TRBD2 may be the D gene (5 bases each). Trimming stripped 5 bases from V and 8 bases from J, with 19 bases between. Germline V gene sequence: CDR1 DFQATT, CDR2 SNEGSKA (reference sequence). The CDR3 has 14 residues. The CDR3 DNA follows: TGCAGTGCTCCTAGGGGAGCGCCTGTGGATGAGCAGTTCTTC. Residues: CSAPRGAPVDEQFF.

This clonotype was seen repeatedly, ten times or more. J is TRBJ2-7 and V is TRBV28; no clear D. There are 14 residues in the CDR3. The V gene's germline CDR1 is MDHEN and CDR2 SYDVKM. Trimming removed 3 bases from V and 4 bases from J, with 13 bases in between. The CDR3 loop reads CASSLAPARYEQYF. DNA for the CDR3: TGTGCCAGCAGTTTGGCCCCTGCCCGTTACGAGCAGTACTTC.

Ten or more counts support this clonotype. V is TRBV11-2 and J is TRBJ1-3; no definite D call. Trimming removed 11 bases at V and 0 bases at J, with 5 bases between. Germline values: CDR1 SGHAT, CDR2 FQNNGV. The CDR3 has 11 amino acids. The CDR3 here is CAESSGNTIYF. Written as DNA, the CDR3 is TGTGCCGAGAGCTCTGGAAACACCATATATTTT.

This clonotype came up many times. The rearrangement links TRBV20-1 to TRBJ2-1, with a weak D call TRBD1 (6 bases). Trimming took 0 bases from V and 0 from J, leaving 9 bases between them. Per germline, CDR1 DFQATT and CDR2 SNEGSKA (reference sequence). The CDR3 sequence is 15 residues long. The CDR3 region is CSARDLGGSYNEQFF. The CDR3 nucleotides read TGCAGTGCTAGAGATCTAGGGGGCTCCTACAATGAGCAGTTCTTC.

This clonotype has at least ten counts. The CDR3 DNA sequence: TGTGCCAGCAGCTTGTCCCACGCGAAAGATACGCAGTATTTT. Protein product: CASSLSHAKDTQYF. This chain uses TRBV11-3 with TRBJ2-3; D unresolved. From germline, CDR1 is SGHNT and CDR2 YENEEA. The V end was cut by 3 bases, the J end by 5 bases, with 12 bases between. The CDR3 length is 14 residues. Variable domain in full (rest from reference TRBV11-3 and TRBJ2-3): EAGVVQSPRYKIIEKKQPVAFWCNPISGHNTLYWYLQNLGQGPELLIRYENEEAVDDSQLPKDRFSAERLKGVDSTLKIQPAELGDSAVYLCASSLSHAKDTQYFGPGTRLTVL.

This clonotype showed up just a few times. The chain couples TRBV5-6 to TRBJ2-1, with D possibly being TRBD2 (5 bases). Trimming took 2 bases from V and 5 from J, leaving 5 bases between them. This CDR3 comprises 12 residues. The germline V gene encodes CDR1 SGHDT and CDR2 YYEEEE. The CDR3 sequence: CASSLADNEQFF. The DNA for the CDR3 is TGTGCCAGCAGCTTAGCGGACAATGAGCAGTTCTTC.